This entry lists 27 T cell receptor beta chains sequenced from one sample in a study of PD-L1 blockade in urothelial cancer. Clones were read by immunoSEQ multiplex PCR, and TCRdb kept only the in-frame ones, dropping some. The sample records about 20,000 clones, 70% to 90% being singletons. Material: PBMCs, obtained around atezolizumab (anti-PD-L1) treatment. The source is a man aged 45-65 years with urothelial cancer.

The V gene is TRBV9, the J gene TRBJ2-5; 12 bases match TRBD2. V lost 4 bases to trimming and J lost 0 bases; unmatched junction nucleotides: 4. This CDR3 comprises 16 residues. The germline gives CDR1 SGDLS, CDR2 YYNGEE. The CDR3 nucleotides read TGTGCCAGCAGCCCCCGACTAGCGGGGGACCAAGAGACCCAGTACTTC. Encoded protein: CASSPRLAGDQETQYF.

The CDR3 coding sequence is TGTGCCAGCAGCTTACCGACAACTGACTACGAGCAGTACTTC. It translates to CASSLPTTDYEQYF. This chain joins TRBV7-8 and TRBJ2-7; D not resolved. The CDR3 has 14 residues. Trimming removed 2 bases from V and 3 bases from J, with 11 bases in between. CDR1 is SGHVS, CDR2 FQNEAQ, per germline.

V gene TRBV9 combines with J gene TRBJ1-2; tentative D call: TRBD1 (5 bases). Germline-derived CDR1 and CDR2 are SGDLS and YYNGEE. This CDR3 contains 14 residues. Trimming removed 0 bases at V and 3 bases at J, with 9 bases between. CDR3 in amino acids: CASSVDPGDYGYTF. As DNA, the CDR3 is TGTGCCAGCAGCGTAGATCCGGGGGACTATGGCTACACCTTC. Using reference TRBV9 and TRBJ1-2 for the parts outside the CDR3, the full variable domain is DSGVTQTPKHLITATGQRVTLRCSPRSGDLSVYWYQQSLDQGLQFLIQYYNGEERAKGNILERFSAQQFPDLHSELNLSSLELGDSALYFCASSVDPGDYGYTFGSGTRLTVV.

CDR3 in amino acids: CASSQTGSETFF. DNA of the CDR3: TGTGCCAGCAGCCAGACAGGGTCCGAAACTTTCTTT. The rearrangement joins TRBV7-9 to TRBJ1-1; TRBD1 agrees at 7 bases. CDR3 length: 12 amino acids. The germline V gene encodes CDR1 SEHNR and CDR2 FQNEAQ (reference sequence). Trimming removed 5 bases from V and 12 bases from J; junction bases left unmatched: 9. The whole variable domain, filled in from reference TRBV7-9 and TRBJ1-1, reads DTGVSQNPRHKITKRGQNVTFRCDPISEHNRLYWYRQTLGQGPEFLTYFQNEAQLEKSRLLSDRFSAERPKGSFSTLEIQRTEQGDSAMYLCASSQTGSETFFGQGTRLTVV.

The V and J genes are TRBV28 and TRBJ1-2; D is unresolved. This CDR3 contains 13 residues. From germline, CDR1 is MDHEN and CDR2 SYDVKM. The V gene lost 2 bases and the J gene lost 2 bases, with 6 bases spanning the gap. The CDR3, as DNA: TGTGCCAGCAGTTTAGTGCAGAACTATGGCTACACCTTC. Its protein is CASSLVQNYGYTF.

The chain is built from TRBV12-5 and TRBJ2-3, with unresolved D. Looked up from germline, CDR1 is LGHNT and CDR2 is FRNRAP. CDR3 length: 13 residues. Trimming pared 1 base from V and 4 bases from J, leaving 6 bases between. The CDR3 sequence: CASGLDSSDTQYF. CDR3 in DNA: TGTGCTAGTGGTTTGGACAGCTCAGATACGCAGTATTTT.

The rearrangement uses TRBV6-1 and TRBJ1-1; D is uncertain. Trimming removed 2 bases at V and 0 bases at J, with 4 bases between. The germline V gene encodes CDR1 MNHNS and CDR2 SASEGT. This CDR3 contains 13 residues. This chain's CDR3 is CASSEFMNTEAFF. The DNA for the CDR3 is TGTGCCAGCAGTGAATTTATGAACACTGAAGCTTTCTTT.

This clone was recorded only once. The chain combines TRBV27 with TRBJ2-3; D possibly corresponds to TRBD2 (5 bases). Trimming left V 5 bases short and J 5 bases short, with 17 bases between. Germline values: CDR1 MNHEY, CDR2 SMNVEV (reference sequence). The CDR3 covers 15 residues. Here the CDR3 DNA reads TGTGCCAGCAGTAGGGCCGCCCCGGCGGGAGATACGCAGTATTTT. Residues: CASSRAAPAGDTQYF.

The chain uses TRBV7-2 and TRBJ1-2, with D possibly TRBD1 on 5 matching bases. The CDR3 is made up of 18 amino acids. The V end lost 0 bases, the J end lost 1 base, and 18 bases lay between the germline ends. The germline CDR1 and CDR2 sequences are SGHTA and FQGNSA. Written as DNA, the CDR3 is TGTGCCAGCAGCTTAGCCCCCCAATCGACGGGACTTAACTATGGCTACACCTTC. This translates into CASSLAPQSTGLNYGYTF.

The chain links TRBV19 to TRBJ2-7, with TRBD1 identical over 7 bases. The CDR3 runs to 14 residues. The J segment lost 1 base and the V segment lost 2 bases, leaving 2 bases of the junction unmatched. The germline V gene encodes CDR1 LNHDA and CDR2 SQIVND (reference sequence). The CDR3: CASSIQGQSYEQYF. CDR3 sequence (DNA): TGTGCCAGTAGTATACAGGGACAGTCCTACGAGCAGTACTTC.

The rearrangement links TRBV2 to TRBJ1-1; 9 bases match TRBD1. The V and J ends lost 2 bases and 0 bases, in that order; junction bases with no gene match: 13. The germline CDR1 and CDR2 sequences are SNHLY and FYNNEI. The CDR3 runs to 19 residues. CDR3 in DNA: TGTGCCAGCAGTGAATGGACAGGGGCCGGAGATATGATGAACACTGAAGCTTTCTTT. It encodes CASSEWTGAGDMMNTEAFF.

The V and J genes are TRBV27 and TRBJ2-1; D is possibly TRBD2 (5 bases). Germline CDR1 reads MNHEY; CDR2 reads SMNVEV (reference sequence). V was cut by 7 bases and J by 0 bases, with 16 bases left in between. The CDR3 contains 16 residues. The CDR3 spells CASNNPSGSSYNEQFF. CDR3 nucleotide sequence: TGTGCCAGCAACAACCCTTCGGGGAGCTCCTACAATGAGCAGTTCTTC.

The rearrangement joins TRBV6-1 to TRBJ1-1; the D is unclear. Per the germline V gene, CDR1 is MNHNS and CDR2 is SASEGT. The CDR3 covers 15 residues. Trimming left V 0 bases short and J 1 base short, with 9 bases between. The CDR3 is CASSEAWRANTEAFF. In DNA, the CDR3 is TGTGCCAGCAGTGAAGCATGGAGGGCGAACACTGAAGCTTTCTTT.

This chain uses TRBV10-3 with TRBJ2-1; TRBD2 might be the D (6 bases). This CDR3 region has 16 residues. In germline, CDR1 is ENHRY, CDR2 SYGVKD. The V end lost 0 bases, the J end lost 7 bases, and 16 bases lay between the germline ends. CDR3 sequence: CAISESGGTRWNEQFF. In nucleotides, the CDR3 is TGTGCCATCAGTGAGTCAGGCGGGACCCGTTGGAATGAGCAGTTCTTC.

This clone was seen a single time. The V gene is TRBV14, the J gene TRBJ2-7, with D possibly TRBD1 on 5 matching bases. Germline CDR1 SGHDN, CDR2 FVKESK. Trimming left V 0 bases short and J 12 bases short, with 15 bases between. The CDR3 extends over 13 amino acids. CDR3 DNA: TGTGCCAGCAGCCAAGATCGCCAGGGCCCCACGTACTTC. Encoded protein: CASSQDRQGPTYF.

V gene TRBV5-4 combines with J gene TRBJ1-1, with D maybe TRBD1 (5 bases). Trimming removed 2 bases at V and 1 base at J, with 15 bases between. The CDR3 sequence is 16 residues long. The germline V gene encodes CDR1 SGHNT and CDR2 YYREEE (reference sequence). The CDR3 DNA reads as TGTGCCAGCAGCTTAGCCAAGGGGTGGGGGAACACTGAAGCTTTCTTT. It yields the protein CASSLAKGWGNTEAFF.

The V gene is TRBV9, the J gene TRBJ1-2, with D possibly being TRBD1 (6 bases). Germline V CDR1 and CDR2: SGDLS, YYNGEE. This CDR3 comprises 14 residues. The ends were cut back, 4 bases at V and 3 bases at J, with 13 bases in the middle. The CDR3, as DNA: TGTGCCAGCAGCCCGGGGGGCACATACTATGGCTACACCTTC. Amino acids: CASSPGGTYYGYTF.

The chain has TRBV6-1 and TRBJ2-7; possibly TRBD2 for D (5 bases). This CDR3 is built from 12 residues. Per germline, CDR1 MNHNS and CDR2 SASEGT. V gave up 7 bases and J gave up 2 bases, with 9 bases separating them. Here the CDR3 DNA reads TGTGCCAGCAAGGCGCGGGCCTACGAGCAGTACTTC. Translating it yields CASKARAYEQYF.

The chain couples TRBV11-2 to TRBJ1-5; D gene uncertain. The CDR3 is made up of 13 amino acids. Trimming stripped 1 base from V and 4 bases from J, with 5 bases between. Germline V CDR1 and CDR2: SGHAT, FQNNGV. DNA of the CDR3: TGTGCCAGCAGCTTAGTCGTAAATCAGCCCCAGCATTTT. Amino acids: CASSLVVNQPQHF.

The chain is built from TRBV6-5 and TRBJ1-1; D is unclear. CDR3 length equals 12 residues. The V gene lost 10 bases and the J gene lost 4 bases, with 13 bases spanning the gap. Germline lookup yields CDR1 MNHEY and CDR2 SVGAGI. CDR3 DNA: TGTGCCACGAAACTTTCTGGCACTGAAGCTTTCTTT. Translation gives CATKLSGTEAFF.

In its sample, this clone was seen once. The chain employs TRBV29-1 and TRBJ1-1; D possibly corresponds to TRBD1 (5 bases). Trimming removed 6 bases from V and 2 bases from J, with 13 bases in between. CDR1 SQVTM and CDR2 ANQGSEA come from the germline V gene. This CDR3 has 13 residues. CDR3 residues: CSVAQTANTEAFF. The CDR3 DNA is TGCAGCGTGGCCCAGACAGCAAACACTGAAGCTTTCTTT.

The rearrangement joins TRBV4-3 to TRBJ2-1; 9 positions match TRBD2. The CDR3 has 15 residues. Trimming cost V 3 bases and J 8 bases; bases outside gene matches: 8. Germline loops: CDR1 LGHNA, CDR2 YSLEER. The CDR3 here is CASSHGTSYGDEQFF. The CDR3 nucleotides are TGCGCCAGCAGCCATGGGACTAGCTATGGGGATGAGCAGTTCTTC.

This clone was recorded only once. V and J are TRBV5-1 and TRBJ1-3, with D perhaps TRBD1 (5 bases). The CDR3 loop spans 14 amino acids. From germline, CDR1 is SGHRS and CDR2 YFSETQ. The V end was cut by 4 bases, the J end by 1 base, with 9 bases between. In DNA, the CDR3 is TGCGCCAGCAGCCTAGACAGTTCTGGAAACACCATATATTTT. Its protein is CASSLDSSGNTIYF.

CDR3 loop: CASSPRGTSGMAGELFF. The CDR3 DNA follows: TGTGCCAGTAGTCCAAGGGGGACTAGCGGGATGGCCGGGGAGCTGTTTTTT. The V gene is TRBV19, the J gene TRBJ2-2; 13 bases fit TRBD2. The junction had 9 bases not matched to a gene; V was cut back by 5 bases and J by 6 bases. Germline CDR1 and CDR2: LNHDA and SQIVND (reference sequence). The CDR3 runs 17 residues.

This clone was counted a single time. This chain joins TRBV5-8 and TRBJ2-7; D is undetermined. Trimming took 4 bases from V and 9 from J, leaving 8 bases between them. Germline-derived CDR1 and CDR2 are SGHTS and YDEGEE. This CDR3 has 10 amino acids. The CDR3 loop is CASSPPGQYF. Here the CDR3 DNA reads TGTGCCAGCAGCCCCCCCGGGCAGTACTTC.

This chain uses TRBV27 with TRBJ2-7, with TRBD1 as a possible D gene (5 bases). V dropped 5 bases and J dropped 2 bases, with 19 bases sitting between them. Germline-derived CDR1 and CDR2 are MNHEY and SMNVEV (reference sequence). The length of the CDR3 is 16 residues. The CDR3 spells CASSPTGWGVTYEQYF. CDR3 bases: TGTGCCAGCAGTCCCACTGGGTGGGGCGTTACCTACGAGCAGTACTTC.

V is TRBV13 and J is TRBJ2-1; 11 bases line up with TRBD2. CDR3 length: 15 amino acids. Losses at the gene ends were 7 bases for V and 7 bases for J; bases not matched to a gene: 9. Per the germline V gene, CDR1 is PRHDT and CDR2 is FYEKMQ (reference sequence). In DNA form, the CDR3 reads TGTGCCAGCACCCCCCTAGCGGGAGGAAGGAATGAGCAGTTCTTC. Its translation is CASTPLAGGRNEQFF.